The 15 T cell receptor beta chains presented below share a single source sample, sequenced in a study of blood T cell repertoires in COVID-19. Produced via immunoSEQ multiplex PCR; TCRdb's table is partial and in-frame only. The sample has 50,000 to 75,000 clones; 91% are singletons. What was sequenced was peripheral blood. These receptors all come from a human donor in a cohort sampled during active COVID-19.

This rearrangement joins TRBV11-2 to TRBJ1-2, with TRBD1 matching over 11 bases. CDR3 size: 15 residues. J was trimmed by 5 bases and V by 4 bases; bases with no gene match: 6. CDR1 and CDR2 from the germline V gene are SGHAT and FQNNGV. This CDR3 reads CASSSGQGARYGYTF. CDR3 DNA sequence: TGTGCCAGCAGCTCCGGACAGGGGGCTAGGTATGGCTACACCTTC. The full variable domain, completed using reference TRBV11-2 and TRBJ1-2, is EAGVAQSPRYKIIEKRQSVAFWCNPISGHATLYWYQQILGQGPKLLIQFQNNGVVDDSQLPKDRFSAERLKGVDSTLKIQPAKLEDSAVYLCASSSGQGARYGYTFGSGTRLTVV.

This clone was recorded once. The V call is TRBV6-1, the J call TRBJ1-2; maybe TRBD1 (6 bases). CDR1 is MNHNS, CDR2 SASEGT, per germline. V was pared by 0 bases and J by 0 bases, with 8 bases between. The CDR3 spans 15 residues. The CDR3 nucleotides are TGTGCCAGCAGTGAAGCGACAGGATCTAACTATGGCTACACCTTC. Encoded protein: CASSEATGSNYGYTF.

This clone was seen a few times. The CDR3 here is CASSQPGSSVTEAFF. CDR3 sequence (DNA): TGCGCCAGCAGCCAACCCGGGAGCTCCGTGACTGAAGCTTTCTTT. The rearrangement uses TRBV4-1 and TRBJ1-1; D gene uncertain. CDR3 size: 15 residues. V lost 2 bases and J lost 5, with 15 bases in between. CDR1 MGHRA and CDR2 YSYEKL come from the germline V gene.

V gene TRBV5-1 combines with J gene TRBJ1-2; 8 nucleotides match TRBD1. CDR1 is SGHRS, CDR2 YFSETQ, per germline. The CDR3 sequence is 13 residues long. V dropped 5 bases and J dropped 8; count of bases not matched to a gene: 8. CDR3 region: CASRWDRKEGYTF. The CDR3 DNA sequence: TGCGCCAGCAGATGGGACAGGAAAGAGGGCTACACCTTC. The full variable domain, rest sourced from reference TRBV5-1 and TRBJ1-2, is KAGVTQTPRYLIKTRGQQVTLSCSPISGHRSVSWYQQTPGQGLQFLFEYFSETQRNKGNFPGRFSGRQFSNSRSEMNVSTLELGDSALYLCASRWDRKEGYTFGSGTRLTVV.

The gene calls are TRBV12-3 or TRBV12-4 and TRBJ2-7; 10 nucleotides align to TRBD1. Trimming took 6 bases from V and 7 from J; bases not matched to a gene: 3. The CDR3 sequence is 12 residues long. CDR3 sequence reads: CASRPGQGEQYF. In nucleotides, the CDR3 is TGTGCCAGCAGACCGGGACAGGGGGAGCAGTACTTC.

This sequence joins TRBV7-2 and TRBJ2-3; 9 nucleotides match TRBD2. J lost 2 bases, V lost 5 bases, and 8 bases had no gene match. CDR3 size: 16 residues. From germline, CDR1 is SGHTA and CDR2 FQGNSA. In DNA form, the CDR3 reads TGTGCCAGCAGCGTCGCTCTAGCGGGGCTCACAGATACGCAGTATTTT. This codes for CASSVALAGLTDTQYF.

The chain is built from TRBV7-6 and TRBJ2-7; TRBD2 agrees at 9 bases. This CDR3 spans 15 amino acids. Germline V gene lookup returns CDR1 SGHVS and CDR2 FNYEAQ. Trimming at V came to 6 bases and at J to 4 bases, leaving 10 bases not matched to a gene. CDR3 in amino acids: CASSSIAGEWYEQYF. CDR3 bases: TGTGCCAGCAGTTCAATAGCGGGAGAATGGTACGAGCAGTACTTC.

The chain joins TRBV27 to TRBJ1-1; D may be TRBD1 (6 bases). The CDR3 sequence is 13 residues long. Between the trimmed V and J ends, which lost 2 bases and 3 bases, there was a span of 7 bases. CDR1 is MNHEY, CDR2 SMNVEV, per germline (reference sequence). CDR3 bases: TGTGCCAGCAGTTTAACAGGGTACACTGAAGCTTTCTTT. This translates into CASSLTGYTEAFF.

The rearrangement links TRBV5-1 to TRBJ2-1; no definite D call. This CDR3 spans 15 amino acids. V gave up 0 bases and J gave up 2 bases, with 9 bases separating them. The germline gives CDR1 SGHRS, CDR2 YFSETQ. CDR3 residues: CASSLGAGPYNEQFF. The CDR3 nucleotides read TGCGCCAGCAGCTTGGGGGCTGGTCCCTACAATGAGCAGTTCTTC.

The V gene is TRBV4-2, the J gene TRBJ2-1, with 9 bases aligning to TRBD2. This CDR3 is built from 15 residues. Trimming took 1 base from V and 2 from J; bases not matched to a gene: 0. CDR1 is LGHNA and CDR2 is YNFKEQ in the germline V gene. As DNA, the CDR3 is TGTGCCAGCAGCCAAGGGACTAGCGCCTACAATGAGCAGTTCTTC. This gives the protein CASSQGTSAYNEQFF.

The gene calls are TRBV3-1 (or the pseudogene TRBV3-2) and TRBJ1-1, with D unclear. This CDR3 is 14 amino acids long. Germline CDR1 is LGHDT and CDR2 is YNNKEL (reference sequence). The germline V and J ends were trimmed by 4 bases and 4 bases, with 13 bases remaining between them. CDR3 protein: CASSRVDTATEAFF. The CDR3 nucleotides read TGTGCCAGCAGCCGGGTTGACACCGCCACTGAAGCTTTCTTT.

The V call is TRBV25-1, the J call TRBJ2-5; maybe TRBD2 (6 bases). From germline, CDR1 is MGHDK and CDR2 SYGVNS. Trimming left V 7 bases short and J 5 bases short, with 11 bases between. This CDR3 spans 12 amino acids. The CDR3 nucleotides read TGTGCCAGCACCCGGGGGAGGGAGACCCAGTACTTC. It is translated as CASTRGRETQYF.

The chain carries TRBV5-1 and TRBJ1-1, with D possibly TRBD1 on 6 matching bases. Germline assignment: CDR1 SGHRS and CDR2 YFSETQ. Trimming took 4 bases from V and 2 from J, leaving 12 bases between them. The CDR3 contains 14 residues. CDR3 residues: CASSPLQGNTEAFF. Here the CDR3 DNA reads TGCGCCAGCAGCCCCCTACAGGGCAACACTGAAGCTTTCTTT.

The DNA of the CDR3 is TGCGCCAGCAGCTTGGGACAGGGGAATACAGATACGCAGTATTTT. Amino acid sequence: CASSLGQGNTDTQYF. This rearrangement joins TRBV5-1 to TRBJ2-3; 8 bases are shared with TRBD1. The CDR3 is 15 amino acids. V gave up 0 bases and J gave up 3 bases; unmatched junction bases: 3. Germline CDR1 is SGHRS and CDR2 is YFSETQ.

V gene TRBV30 combines with J gene TRBJ2-2; possible D gene TRBD2, 6 bases. The V and J ends lost 1 base and 4 bases respectively, with 13 bases between them. This CDR3 has 15 residues. Germline assignment: CDR1 GTSNPN and CDR2 SVGIG (reference sequence). The CDR3 nucleotides read TGTGCCTGGAGTGGGGAGCGGGCAGTCACCGGGGAGCTGTTTTTT. Protein: CAWSGERAVTGELFF. Looking up the rest from reference TRBV30 and TRBJ2-2 gives the full variable domain: SQTIHQWPATLVQPVGSPLSLECTVEGTSNPNLYWYRQAAGRGLQLLFYSVGIGQISSEVPQNLSASRPQDRQFILSSKKLLLSDSGFYLCAWSGERAVTGELFFGEGSRLTVL.